This T cell receptor beta chain was observed in a study of technical replicates of blood from several donors. Assay: immunoSEQ multiplex PCR; the TCRdb copy retains only in-frame clones and omits some. Among just over 60,000 clones listed, roughly 86% were seen once. Trimming left V 0 bases short and J 2 bases short, with 12 bases between. Germline CDR1 SGHKS, CDR2 YYEKEE (reference sequence). The CDR3 is made up of 15 amino acids. Sequenced sample: PBMCs. The chain recombines TRBV5-5 with TRBJ2-7, with TRBD1 as a possible D gene (5 bases). This sequence was found in a human donor in good health. Some clones in this sample may be carry-over from other donors' samples. In DNA, the CDR3 is TGTGCCAGCAGCTTGGATTACAGGAACGCCTACGAGCAGTACTTC. Protein: CASSLDYRNAYEQYF.